This T cell receptor beta chain is drawn from a study of blood T cell repertoires in COVID-19. The V end was cut by 2 bases, the J end by 7 bases, with 11 bases between. CDR3 length: 13 residues. Germline V CDR1 and CDR2: SNHLY, FYNNEI. The repertoire was sequenced with immunoSEQ multiplex PCR; TCRdb's copy has only in-frame clones and lacks some. The table lists 310,000 or so clones, around nine tenths of them singletons, with about 1.1% in the top ten. The chain is built from TRBV2 and TRBJ1-2; D remains ambiguous. The receptor was derived from a woman aged 30 to 39 who had recovered from COVID-19. Source material: PBMCs or T cells enriched from blood (not recorded which). CDR3 region: CASSERARGGYTF. In DNA form, the CDR3 reads TGTGCCAGCAGTGAAAGGGCCCGGGGTGGCTACACCTTC.